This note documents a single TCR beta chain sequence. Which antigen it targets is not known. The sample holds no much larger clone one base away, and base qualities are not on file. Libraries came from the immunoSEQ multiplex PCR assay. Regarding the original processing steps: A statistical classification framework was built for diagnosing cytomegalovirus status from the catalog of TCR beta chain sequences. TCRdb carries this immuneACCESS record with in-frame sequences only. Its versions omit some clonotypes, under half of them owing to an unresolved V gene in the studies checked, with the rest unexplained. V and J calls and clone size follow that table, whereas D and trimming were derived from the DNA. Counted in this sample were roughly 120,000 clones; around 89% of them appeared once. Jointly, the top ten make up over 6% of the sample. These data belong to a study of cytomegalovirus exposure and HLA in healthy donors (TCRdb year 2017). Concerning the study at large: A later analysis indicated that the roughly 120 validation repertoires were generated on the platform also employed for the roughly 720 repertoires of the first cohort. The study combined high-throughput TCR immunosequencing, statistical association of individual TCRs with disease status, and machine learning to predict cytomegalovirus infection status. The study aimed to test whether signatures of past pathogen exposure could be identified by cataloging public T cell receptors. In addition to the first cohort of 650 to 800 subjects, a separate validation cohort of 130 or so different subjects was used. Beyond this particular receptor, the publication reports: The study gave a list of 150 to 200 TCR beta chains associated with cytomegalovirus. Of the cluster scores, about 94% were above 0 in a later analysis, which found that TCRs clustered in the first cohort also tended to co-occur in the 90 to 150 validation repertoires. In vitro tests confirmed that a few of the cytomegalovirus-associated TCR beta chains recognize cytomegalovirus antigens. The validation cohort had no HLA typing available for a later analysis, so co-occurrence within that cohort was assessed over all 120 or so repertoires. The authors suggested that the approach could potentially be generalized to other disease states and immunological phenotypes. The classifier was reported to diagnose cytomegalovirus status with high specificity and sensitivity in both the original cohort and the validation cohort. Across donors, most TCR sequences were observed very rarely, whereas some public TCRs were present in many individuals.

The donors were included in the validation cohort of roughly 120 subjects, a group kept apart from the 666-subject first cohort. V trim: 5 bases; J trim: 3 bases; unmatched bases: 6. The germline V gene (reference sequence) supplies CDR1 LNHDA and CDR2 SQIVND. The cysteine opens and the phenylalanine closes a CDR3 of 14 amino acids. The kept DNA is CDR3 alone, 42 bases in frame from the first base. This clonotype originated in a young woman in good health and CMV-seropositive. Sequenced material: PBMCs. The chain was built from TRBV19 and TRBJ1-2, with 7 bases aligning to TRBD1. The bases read TGTGCCAGTAGTCCCTCCACAGGGGACTATGGCTACACCTTC. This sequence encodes CASSPSTGDYGYTF.